Listed below are T cell receptor beta chains from one sample, sequenced in a study of lymphopenia after photon versus proton radiotherapy. Using immunoSEQ multiplex PCR, the repertoire was profiled, and TCRdb retains in-frame clones only, with some absent. This sample has some 55,000 clones, with about 86% found just once. This specimen consisted of peripheral blood, obtained from a patient treated with photon-based radiotherapy. These receptors were obtained from a man aged 50-59 years with gastric cancer. CDR3s include the opening cysteine and the closing phenylalanine or tryptophan. D genes are given only for firm matches. Expanded clones are given a class, and other clones once, few, many or no size at all.

V gene: TRBV5-4; clone size: -; J gene: TRBJ1-1; D gene: -; CDR3 DNA: TGTGCCAGCAGCTTGGATTACACTGAAGCTTTCTTT; CDR3 protein: CASSLDYTEAFF
V gene: TRBV28; clone size: -; J gene: TRBJ1-5; D gene: -; CDR3 DNA: TGTGCCAGCAGTTTAGAGGGAGCTGGCCAGCCCCAGCATTTT; CDR3 protein: CASSLEGAGQPQHF
V gene: TRBV5-8; clone size: -; J gene: TRBJ2-1; D gene: -; CDR3 DNA: TGTGCCAGTCTGCCGGCTGCTGGCAGTGAGCAGTTCTTC; CDR3 protein: CASLPAAGSEQFF
V gene: TRBV9; clone size: -; J gene: TRBJ1-1; D gene: TRBD1; CDR3 DNA: TGTGCCAGCAGCGTACAGGGGGCGAACACTGAAGCTTTCTTT; CDR3 protein: CASSVQGANTEAFF
V gene: TRBV2; clone size: medium-sized; J gene: TRBJ1-2; D gene: -; CDR3 DNA: TGTGCCAGCAGTGAAGATCGGCCAGGGAACAACTATGGCTACACCTTC; CDR3 protein: CASSEDRPGNNYGYTF
V gene: TRBV30; clone size: -; J gene: TRBJ1-1; D gene: -; CDR3 DNA: TGTGCCTGGAGGGCGCCTGGGTCTGAGTACACTGAAGCTTTCTTT; CDR3 protein: CAWRAPGSEYTEAFF
V gene: TRBV11-3; clone size: -; J gene: TRBJ2-2; D gene: -; CDR3 DNA: TGTGCCAGCAGCCCCGCTACCCCGAACACCGGGGAGCTGTTTTTT; CDR3 protein: CASSPATPNTGELFF
V gene: TRBV18; clone size: -; J gene: TRBJ2-7; D gene: TRBD2; CDR3 DNA: TGTGCCAGCTCACCGGGGCTAGCGGGAGGATTCGAGCAGTACTTC; CDR3 protein: CASSPGLAGGFEQYF
V gene: TRBV4-3; clone size: -; J gene: TRBJ1-4; D gene: -; CDR3 DNA: TGCGCCAGCAGCTCGCCACGACAGGCAACTAATGAAAAACTGTTTTTT; CDR3 protein: CASSSPRQATNEKLFF
V gene: TRBV7-8; clone size: -; J gene: TRBJ1-3; D gene: -; CDR3 DNA: TGTGCCAGCAGCCCGACCGAATCTGGAAACACCATATATTTT; CDR3 protein: CASSPTESGNTIYF
V gene: TRBV29-1; clone size: -; J gene: TRBJ1-4; D gene: -; CDR3 DNA: TGCAGCGTTTCGGAACCTGCAACTAATGAAAAACTGTTTTTT; CDR3 protein: CSVSEPATNEKLFF
V gene: TRBV19; clone size: -; J gene: TRBJ2-7; D gene: TRBD2; CDR3 DNA: TGTGCCAGTAGTATTCGCGAGCGGGAGGCCTACGAGCAGTACTTC; CDR3 protein: CASSIREREAYEQYF
V gene: TRBV11-3; clone size: -; J gene: TRBJ2-1; D gene: TRBD2; CDR3 DNA: TGTGCCAGCAGCTTTCGGGGGGGCGTTGGTGAGCAGTTCTTC; CDR3 protein: CASSFRGGVGEQFF
V gene: TRBV7-2; clone size: -; J gene: TRBJ2-7; D gene: -; CDR3 DNA: TGTGCCAGCAGCTTAGTGACAGGCTACGAGCAGTACTTC; CDR3 protein: CASSLVTGYEQYF
V gene: TRBV5-6; clone size: few; J gene: TRBJ2-1; D gene: TRBD2; CDR3 DNA: TGTGCCAGCAGCTACCTTGGCGGGAGCTCCTACAATGAGCAGTTCTTC; CDR3 protein: CASSYLGGSSYNEQFF
V gene: TRBV2; clone size: -; J gene: TRBJ2-7; D gene: -; CDR3 DNA: TGTGCCAGCAGGGAGGGGGGGAGCTCCTACGAGCAGTACTTC; CDR3 protein: CASREGGSSYEQYF
V gene: TRBV10-3; clone size: once; J gene: TRBJ2-3; D gene: TRBD1; CDR3 DNA: TGTGCCATCGGACAGGGGGCTATTACAGATACGCAGTATTTT; CDR3 protein: CAIGQGAITDTQYF
V gene: TRBV7-2; clone size: -; J gene: TRBJ1-1; D gene: -; CDR3 DNA: TGTGCCAGCAGCCTAACAGGACCGAACACTGAAGCTTTCTTT; CDR3 protein: CASSLTGPNTEAFF
V gene: TRBV11-1; clone size: -; J gene: TRBJ1-1; D gene: -; CDR3 DNA: TGTGCCAGCAGCTTGCCCAGGCAGGCGAACACTGAAGCTTTCTTT; CDR3 protein: CASSLPRQANTEAFF
V gene: TRBV7-9; clone size: -; J gene: TRBJ2-4; D gene: -; CDR3 DNA: TGTGCCAGCAGCGCCGAGTCGGCCGCATGGAACATTCAGTACTTC; CDR3 protein: CASSAESAAWNIQYF
V gene: TRBV7-2; clone size: many; J gene: TRBJ1-2; D gene: -; CDR3 DNA: TGTGCCAGCAGCTTAGCGATGGCAGCCTATGGCTACACCTTC; CDR3 protein: CASSLAMAAYGYTF
V gene: TRBV18; clone size: -; J gene: TRBJ2-3; D gene: -; CDR3 DNA: TGTGCCAGCTCACGGGATGAGAGTCTGGTAGCAGATACGCAGTATTTT; CDR3 protein: CASSRDESLVADTQYF
V gene: TRBV5-6; clone size: -; J gene: TRBJ2-6; D gene: -; CDR3 DNA: TGTGCCAGCCACCCACAGGCCATAGCTCTCTCTGGGGCCAACGTCCTGACTTTC; CDR3 protein: CASHPQAIALSGANVLTF
V gene: TRBV4-1; clone size: -; J gene: TRBJ2-1; D gene: TRBD2; CDR3 DNA: TGCGCCAGCAGCCCCCTCTCGGGCGGGAGAGGGTCCTACAATGAGCAGTTCTTC; CDR3 protein: CASSPLSGGRGSYNEQFF
V gene: TRBV6-5; clone size: once; J gene: TRBJ2-3; D gene: -; CDR3 DNA: TGTGCCAGCAGGCGGGACGGCTACACAGATACGCAGTATTTT; CDR3 protein: CASRRDGYTDTQYF
V gene: TRBV28; clone size: -; J gene: TRBJ2-1; D gene: -; CDR3 DNA: TGTGCCAGCAGCCAGGGGGGGGCAGACTACAATGAGCAGTTCTTC; CDR3 protein: CASSQGGADYNEQFF
V gene: TRBV7-6; clone size: -; J gene: TRBJ2-6; D gene: TRBD2; CDR3 DNA: TGTGCCAGCAGCTTACAAGCGGGAGCTCAATTCGGGGGGGCCAACGTCCTGACTTTC; CDR3 protein: CASSLQAGAQFGGANVLTF
V gene: TRBV10-2; clone size: -; J gene: TRBJ1-1; D gene: -; CDR3 DNA: TGCGCCAGCAGGGACCGAGGGGGGTACGACACTGAAGCTTTCTTT; CDR3 protein: CASRDRGGYDTEAFF
V gene: TRBV30; clone size: -; J gene: TRBJ2-5; D gene: TRBD2; CDR3 DNA: TGTGCCTGGGATACTAGCGGGAGGGCGGAGGAGACCCAGTACTTC; CDR3 protein: CAWDTSGRAEETQYF
V gene: TRBV18; clone size: -; J gene: TRBJ2-5; D gene: -; CDR3 DNA: TGTGCCAGCTCACCACAACAGGGCGGGGAGACCCAGTACTTC; CDR3 protein: CASSPQQGGETQYF
V gene: TRBV10-3; clone size: -; J gene: TRBJ1-1; D gene: -; CDR3 DNA: TGTGCCGCGGGCCGGGACACTGAAGCTTTCTTT; CDR3 protein: CAAGRDTEAFF
V gene: TRBV4-3; clone size: few; J gene: TRBJ2-7; D gene: -; CDR3 DNA: TGCGCCAGCAGCCAAGAAGGGTGGGGGGAGCAGTACTTC; CDR3 protein: CASSQEGWGEQYF
V gene: TRBV10-3; clone size: -; J gene: TRBJ2-7; D gene: TRBD2; CDR3 DNA: TGTGCCATCAGTGAGTCGGGTAGACTAGCGGGGTCCTACGAGCAGTACTTC; CDR3 protein: CAISESGRLAGSYEQYF
V gene: TRBV19; clone size: -; J gene: TRBJ1-2; D gene: TRBD1; CDR3 DNA: TGTGCCAGTAGTCCCGACAGGGAAAGGACATATGGCTACACCTTC; CDR3 protein: CASSPDRERTYGYTF
V gene: TRBV28; clone size: -; J gene: TRBJ1-2; D gene: -; CDR3 DNA: TGTGCCAGCAGTCCCCGGTGGGGGGCGCCTTTGATGTCCTATGGCTACACCTTC; CDR3 protein: CASSPRWGAPLMSYGYTF
V gene: TRBV7-2; clone size: -; J gene: TRBJ2-2; D gene: TRBD2; CDR3 DNA: TGTGCCAGCAGCTCAGTCACGGCGGGAGGACGAGGGGAGCTGTTTTTT; CDR3 protein: CASSSVTAGGRGELFF
V gene: TRBV2; clone size: -; J gene: TRBJ2-3; D gene: TRBD2; CDR3 DNA: TGTGCCAGCAGTGAATGGGCGGGAGTCAGAGATACGCAGTATTTT; CDR3 protein: CASSEWAGVRDTQYF
V gene: TRBV29-1; clone size: -; J gene: TRBJ2-7; D gene: TRBD2; CDR3 DNA: TGCAGCGTTAGTTACCTAGCGGGATCCTACGAGCAGTACTTC; CDR3 protein: CSVSYLAGSYEQYF
V gene: TRBV6-4; clone size: -; J gene: TRBJ2-5; D gene: TRBD2; CDR3 DNA: TGTGCCAGCAGTGGATCGCTTCGGGGGAGCGGGAGAGAGACCCAGTACTTC; CDR3 protein: CASSGSLRGSGRETQYF
V gene: TRBV2; clone size: -; J gene: TRBJ2-7; D gene: TRBD1; CDR3 DNA: TGTGCCAGCAGGCCGACAGGGTCCTACGAGCAGTACTTC; CDR3 protein: CASRPTGSYEQYF
V gene: TRBV11-2; clone size: -; J gene: TRBJ2-4; D gene: TRBD1; CDR3 DNA: TGTGCCAGCAGCTTTACAGGGGCGTCGAACATTCAGTACTTC; CDR3 protein: CASSFTGASNIQYF
V gene: TRBV21-1; clone size: -; J gene: TRBJ2-1; D gene: -; CDR3 DNA: TGTGCCAGCAGCAAAGTTTTCTGGGACTACCTGACCAATGAGCAGTTCTTC; CDR3 protein: CASSKVFWDYLTNEQFF
V gene: TRBV11-2; clone size: -; J gene: TRBJ1-1; D gene: -; CDR3 DNA: TGTGCCAGCAGCTTAGATGAAAACAGCGATATGAACACTGAAGCTTTCTTT; CDR3 protein: CASSLDENSDMNTEAFF
V gene: TRBV4-1; clone size: -; J gene: TRBJ1-1; D gene: -; CDR3 DNA: TGCGCCAGCAGCCATCAAGACAGCCCGGTGACTGAAGCTTTCTTT; CDR3 protein: CASSHQDSPVTEAFF
V gene: TRBV11-2; clone size: -; J gene: TRBJ2-1; D gene: TRBD2; CDR3 DNA: TGTGCCAGCAGCCTTCAAACCGGGACTAGCTCCGAGCAGTTCTTC; CDR3 protein: CASSLQTGTSSEQFF
V gene: TRBV7-9; clone size: -; J gene: TRBJ2-7; D gene: TRBD1; CDR3 DNA: TGTGCCAGCAGCTTGACAGGGGACGAGCAGTACTTC; CDR3 protein: CASSLTGDEQYF
V gene: TRBV10-3; clone size: -; J gene: TRBJ1-5; D gene: -; CDR3 DNA: TGTGCCATCAGTGAACCAGGACTGAATCAGCCCCAGCATTTT; CDR3 protein: CAISEPGLNQPQHF
V gene: TRBV28; clone size: -; J gene: TRBJ2-7; D gene: TRBD2; CDR3 DNA: TGTGCCAGCAGTTTAGGGACTAGCGGGGGATCCTACGAGCAGTACTTC; CDR3 protein: CASSLGTSGGSYEQYF
V gene: TRBV27; clone size: -; J gene: TRBJ1-2; D gene: TRBD1; CDR3 DNA: TGTGCCAGCAGTTATAAACCGGGACAGCCCTATGGCTACACCTTC; CDR3 protein: CASSYKPGQPYGYTF
V gene: TRBV5-1; clone size: few; J gene: TRBJ2-3; D gene: -; CDR3 DNA: TGCGCCAGCAGCTTGGAAACTCGCCCTCGTGGCACAGATACGCAGTATTTT; CDR3 protein: CASSLETRPRGTDTQYF
V gene: TRBV14; clone size: -; J gene: TRBJ2-1; D gene: TRBD2; CDR3 DNA: TGTGCCAGCAGCCTCTTGGGCGCGGGAGGGCACAATGAGCAGTTCTTC; CDR3 protein: CASSLLGAGGHNEQFF
V gene: TRBV7-9; clone size: -; J gene: TRBJ2-1; D gene: -; CDR3 DNA: TGTGCCAGCAGCATCACCGAATACAATGAGCAGTTCTTC; CDR3 protein: CASSITEYNEQFF
V gene: TRBV5-1; clone size: -; J gene: TRBJ1-1; D gene: -; CDR3 DNA: TGCGCCAGCAGCTTGGCCGTGCAGAACGCTGAAGCTTTCTTT; CDR3 protein: CASSLAVQNAEAFF
V gene: TRBV28; clone size: -; J gene: TRBJ1-5; D gene: -; CDR3 DNA: TGTGCCAGCAGTGGGGTGGGTTATCAGCCCCAGCATTTT; CDR3 protein: CASSGVGYQPQHF
V gene: TRBV9; clone size: -; J gene: TRBJ2-2; D gene: TRBD1; CDR3 DNA: TGTGCCAGCAGACCGGACAGGGAGAACCCCACCGGGGAGCTGTTTTTT; CDR3 protein: CASRPDRENPTGELFF
V gene: TRBV18; clone size: -; J gene: TRBJ2-7; D gene: TRBD1; CDR3 DNA: TGTGCCAGCGCCCGGGACGACAGGGCGCTGGGGGAGCAGTACTTC; CDR3 protein: CASARDDRALGEQYF